This entry concerns a single TCR beta chain. The antigen is unknown. Time point given: blood from clinic visit 5 months post-surgery; TSC patient then seizure free. This sample stems from a study of brain T cells in children with intractable seizures. The table came from immunoSEQ multiplex PCR; TCRdb's copy has only in-frame clones and leaves some out. In the table there are hundreds of thousands of clones, approximately 93% of which are singletons. The V gene's germline CDR1 is SGHAT and CDR2 FQNNGV. V trimming: 5 bases; J trimming: 0 bases; junction bases outside the gene matches: 4. The CDR3 spans 14 residues. The study's findings and limits: Clones missing pre-surgery may reflect undersampling of that blood sample. Patients' HCMV serostatus was unknown; virus specificity rests on CDR3 similarity alone.

The clonotype comes from a boy in the first two years of life with tuberous sclerosis and intractable seizures. The material was peripheral blood, obtained roughly 5 months after surgery. The genes are TRBV11-2 and TRBJ2-7, with 7 bases fitting TRBD2. The chain's CDR3 is CASSRTSASYEQYF. CDR3 nucleotides: TGTGCCAGCAGCCGTACTAGCGCCTCCTACGAGCAGTACTTC.